The 11 T cell receptor beta chains listed next were all sequenced from one sample in a study of blood T cells in healthy people across ages. Next came a second PCR, run for roughly 7 to 12 cycles, which used a sample-barcoded 5' primer along with a J-beta primer mix. One entry per CDR3 protein, called by TCRdb with MiXCR from the 5' RACE reads. The sample records 1.5 million to 2 million distinct CDR3 sequences, 49% being singletons. The specimen was blood. Receptors originate from a middle-aged woman in good health.

The J gene is TRBJ2-4, the V gene TRBV5-1; TRBD2 agrees at 13 bases. Germline V gene data show CDR1 as SGHRS and CDR2 as YFSETQ. V lost 3 bases to trimming and J lost 9 bases; unmatched junction nucleotides: 6. This CDR3 region has 15 residues. The CDR3 nucleotides read TGCGCCAGCAGCTGGACTAGCGGGGGCTCCAGCATTCAGTACTTC. This translates into CASSWTSGGSSIQYF.

This clonotype was seen just once. This rearrangement joins TRBV24-1 to TRBJ2-1, with a weak D call TRBD1 (5 bases). V gave up 5 bases and J gave up 3 bases, with 13 bases separating them. This CDR3 spans 15 amino acids. Germline values: CDR1 KGHDR, CDR2 SFDVKD. CDR3 amino acids: CATSAPIGVYNEQFF. DNA for the CDR3: TGTGCCACCAGTGCCCCAATAGGGGTCTACAATGAGCAGTTCTTC.

V gene TRBV4-1 combines with J gene TRBJ2-3, with TRBD2 identical over 11 bases. This CDR3 has 16 amino acids. With V trimmed by 6 bases and J by 0 bases, 5 bases remained unmatched. Germline CDR1 MGHRA, CDR2 YSYEKL. The CDR3 region is CASRLAGDSSTDTQYF. In DNA form, the CDR3 reads TGCGCCAGCAGACTAGCGGGGGATTCTAGCACAGATACGCAGTATTTT.

Turning to this clonotype: Being one base from a much bigger clone, this may be a read error. V and J are TRBV7-9 and TRBJ2-1; D remains ambiguous. In germline, CDR1 is SEHNR, CDR2 FQNEAQ (reference sequence). The CDR3 is 18 residues long. The CDR3 reads CASSQPTRSVGSYNERFF. Written as DNA, the CDR3 is TGTGCCAGCAGCCAACCGACAAGAAGCGTCGGGTCCTACAATGAGCGGTTCTTC.

The chain links TRBV5-1 to TRBJ2-3; a possible D gene is TRBD2 (5 bases). V lost 4 bases and J 6 bases, leaving 15 bases between the germline ends. The CDR3 is 14 residues long. Germline lookup yields CDR1 SGHRS and CDR2 YFSETQ. The CDR3 bases are TGCGCCAGCAGCCCGACGGGATCCGGCGATACGCAGTATTTT. Encoded protein: CASSPTGSGDTQYF.

The chain carries TRBV4-3 and TRBJ1-6; no reliable D call. This CDR3 has 14 amino acids. Germline loops: CDR1 LGHNA, CDR2 YSLEER. Trimming stripped 5 bases from V and 7 bases from J, with 12 bases between. The chain's CDR3 is CASSTVNGNSPLHF. The DNA of the CDR3 is TGCGCCAGCAGCACTGTCAACGGGAATTCACCCCTCCACTTT.

CDR3 nucleotides: TGCAGTGCTAGATGGACAGGGGAGGGGGAAAAACTGTTTTTT. Translating gives CSARWTGEGEKLFF. The chain employs TRBV20-1 and TRBJ1-4; TRBD1 matches at 9 bases. The germline CDR1 and CDR2 sequences are DFQATT and SNEGSKA (reference sequence). With V trimmed by 2 bases and J by 8 bases, 6 bases remained unmatched. There are 14 residues in the CDR3.

V gene TRBV9 combines with J gene TRBJ1-1; D uncertain. Trimming removed 2 bases at V and 3 bases at J, with 14 bases between. CDR1 and CDR2 from the germline V gene are SGDLS and YYNGEE. There are 15 residues in the CDR3. This CDR3 is CASSVGGMVDTEAFF. For the CDR3, the DNA is TGTGCCAGCAGCGTGGGAGGGATGGTGGACACTGAAGCTTTCTTT.

The V and J genes are TRBV6-2 or TRBV6-3 and TRBJ1-2; possibly TRBD1 for D (5 bases). CDR1 is MNHEY and CDR2 is SVGEGT in the germline V gene. V lost 6 bases and J lost 4, with 12 bases in between. CDR3 length equals 13 residues. The CDR3 bases are TGTGCCAGCAGCCCGACAGTAAGCTATGGCTACACCTTC. It yields the protein CASSPTVSYGYTF.

This clonotype showed up just a few times. The CDR3 bases are TGTGCCATCAGTGAGTCTGGAGTTTCAGGGCTCGGCTACGAGCAGTACTTC. It specifies CAISESGVSGLGYEQYF. This sequence joins TRBV10-3 and TRBJ2-7; possible D gene TRBD1, 5 bases. V was clipped by 0 bases and J by 3 bases, with 18 bases between them. The CDR3 sequence is 17 residues long. The V gene's germline CDR1 is ENHRY and CDR2 SYGVKD.

In its sample, this clonotype was seen a few times. The rearrangement links TRBV4-1 to TRBJ1-1, with D possibly matching TRBD1 (6 bases). This CDR3 comprises 14 residues. CDR1 MGHRA and CDR2 YSYEKL come from the germline V gene. Trimming left V 3 bases short and J 7 bases short, with 15 bases between. The CDR3 protein is CASSQRGDPGEAFF. The CDR3, as DNA: TGCGCCAGCAGCCAGAGGGGGGATCCCGGTGAAGCTTTCTTT.